The 3 T cell receptor beta chains below all came from one sample that was sequenced in a study of PD-L1 blockade in urothelial cancer. This table comes from immunoSEQ multiplex PCR, and its TCRdb copy is limited to in-frame clones, with some not included. This sample has fewer than 25,000 clones, with around 81% found just once. The time point: peripheral blood 6 weeks after treatment start. The sample in question was PBMCs, obtained around atezolizumab (anti-PD-L1) treatment. Receptor source: a man aged 45 to 65 with urothelial cancer.

V and J are TRBV28 and TRBJ1-3; 7 bases map to TRBD1. V was pared by 5 bases and J by 0 bases, with 7 bases of the junction left unmatched. The CDR3 is 16 residues long. The germline V gene has CDR1 MDHEN and CDR2 SYDVKM. For the CDR3, the DNA is TGTGCCAGCAGTGCGTATGGACAGGCCTCTGGAAACACCATATATTTT. It codes for CASSAYGQASGNTIYF.

The rearrangement uses TRBV7-8 and TRBJ1-5; D gene ambiguous. Germline V gene lookup returns CDR1 SGHVS and CDR2 FQNEAQ. V lost 2 bases to trimming and J lost 3 bases, with 14 bases between them. The length of the CDR3 is 16 residues. The CDR3: CASSLLPGPLNQPQHF. The DNA for the CDR3 is TGTGCCAGCAGCTTACTTCCAGGCCCTCTCAATCAGCCCCAGCATTTT. Based on the CDR3 plus reference TRBV7-8 and TRBJ1-5, the full variable domain is GAGVSQSPRYKVAKRGQDVALRCDPISGHVSLFWYQQALGQGPEFLTYFQNEAQLDKSGLPSDRFFAERPEGSVSTLKIQRTQQEDSAVYLCASSLLPGPLNQPQHFGDGTRLSIL.

V gene TRBV6-6 combines with J gene TRBJ1-1; TRBD1 matches 7 bases. This CDR3 has 13 residues. The ends lost 4 bases at V and 10 bases at J; junction bases unmatched: 9. CDR1 and CDR2 from the germline V gene are MNHNY and SVGAGI (reference sequence). CDR3 sequence reads: CASSSSQGVIAFF. CDR3 coding DNA: TGTGCCAGCAGTTCTTCCCAGGGGGTAATAGCTTTCTTT.